This is a list of T cell receptor beta chains from one sample in a study of blood T cells in healthy people across ages. TCRdb ran MiXCR on the 5' RACE reads and lists one entry per CDR3 protein. This sample has 790,000 or so distinct CDR3 sequences, with roughly three fifths found just once. Sequences were obtained from blood. The receptor source for this set is a man aged 35 to 55 in good health. Each CDR3 is given with its conserved first and last residue. Fields, in order: CDR3 protein, CDR3 DNA, CDR3 length, clone size, D gene, J gene, V gene. D genes are given only for firm matches. A row's size may be missing; if present it is once, few, many or a size class.

CDR3 protein: CASSYSGAGTGETQYF; CDR3 DNA: TGTGCCAGCAGTTACTCTGGGGCAGGGACCGGAGAGACCCAGTACTTC; CDR3 length: 16; clone size: NA; D gene: NA; J gene: TRBJ2-5; V gene: TRBV6-5
CDR3 protein: CASSTAVRPLETQYF; CDR3 DNA: TGTGCCAGCAGTACCGCCGTCCGGCCCCTGGAGACCCAGTACTTC; CDR3 length: 15; clone size: many; D gene: NA; J gene: TRBJ2-5; V gene: TRBV6-4
CDR3 protein: CASSNMTSGSIQYF; CDR3 DNA: TGTGCCAGCAGCAATATGACTAGCGGGAGCATTCAGTACTTC; CDR3 length: 14; clone size: once; D gene: TRBD2; J gene: TRBJ2-4; V gene: TRBV13
CDR3 protein: CASSPIPSLAGRSYEQYF; CDR3 DNA: TGCGCCAGCAGCCCGATCCCAAGTCTAGCGGGGCGCTCCTACGAGCAGTACTTC; CDR3 length: 18; clone size: NA; D gene: TRBD2; J gene: TRBJ2-7; V gene: TRBV4-1
CDR3 protein: CASSLRTGFGGTDTQYF; CDR3 DNA: TGTGCCAGCAGCTTAAGGACAGGCTTCGGTGGTACAGATACGCAGTATTTT; CDR3 length: 17; clone size: few; D gene: TRBD1; J gene: TRBJ2-3; V gene: TRBV7-8
CDR3 protein: CAWSDTTGAGNTIYF; CDR3 DNA: TGTGCCTGGAGCGACACTACAGGGGCTGGAAACACCATATATTTT; CDR3 length: 15; clone size: NA; D gene: TRBD1; J gene: TRBJ1-3; V gene: TRBV30
CDR3 protein: CASSGDRESNDEKLFF; CDR3 DNA: TGCGCCAGCAGCGGAGACAGGGAGTCAAATGATGAAAAACTGTTTTTT; CDR3 length: 16; clone size: NA; D gene: TRBD1; J gene: TRBJ1-4; V gene: TRBV4-1
CDR3 protein: CSVEGWQGTYNEQFF; CDR3 DNA: TGCAGCGTTGAAGGATGGCAGGGTACCTACAATGAGCAGTTCTTC; CDR3 length: 15; clone size: few; D gene: NA; J gene: TRBJ2-1; V gene: TRBV29-1
CDR3 protein: CSVVRSGQTEAFF; CDR3 DNA: TGCAGCGTTGTCCGATCGGGACAGACTGAAGCTTTCTTT; CDR3 length: 13; clone size: NA; D gene: TRBD1; J gene: TRBJ1-1; V gene: TRBV29-1
CDR3 protein: CASSLGRLLSYNEQFF; CDR3 DNA: TGTGCCAGCAGCTTAGGACGGTTACTCTCCTACAATGAGCAGTTCTTC; CDR3 length: 16; clone size: NA; D gene: NA; J gene: TRBJ2-1; V gene: TRBV5-6
CDR3 protein: CASSLSENDKLFF; CDR3 DNA: TGTGCCAGCAGTTTATCGGAAAATGACAAACTGTTTTTT; CDR3 length: 13; clone size: NA; D gene: NA; J gene: TRBJ1-4; V gene: TRBV12-3/TRBV12-4
CDR3 protein: CASSGDLPGGNSPLHF; CDR3 DNA: TGTGCCAGCAGTGGAGATCTCCCAGGCGGAAATTCACCCCTCCACTTT; CDR3 length: 16; clone size: NA; D gene: NA; J gene: TRBJ1-6; V gene: TRBV6-1
CDR3 protein: CAITERERETQYF; CDR3 DNA: TGTGCCATCACGGAGAGGGAGAGGGAGACCCAGTACTTC; CDR3 length: 13; clone size: many; D gene: NA; J gene: TRBJ2-5; V gene: TRBV10-3
CDR3 protein: CASSAIVAGADTQYF; CDR3 DNA: TGTGCCAGCAGCGCGATAGTAGCGGGGGCAGATACGCAGTATTTT; CDR3 length: 15; clone size: few; D gene: TRBD2; J gene: TRBJ2-3; V gene: TRBV7-3
CDR3 protein: CSARDAREVADTQYF; CDR3 DNA: TGCAGTGCTAGAGATGCGCGGGAGGTGGCAGATACGCAGTATTTT; CDR3 length: 15; clone size: few; D gene: TRBD2; J gene: TRBJ2-3; V gene: TRBV20-1
CDR3 protein: CSARIVDEQFF; CDR3 DNA: TGCAGTGCTAGGATCGTTGATGAGCAGTTCTTC; CDR3 length: 11; clone size: few; D gene: NA; J gene: TRBJ2-1; V gene: TRBV20-1
CDR3 protein: CASSDPPGRDFPREQYF; CDR3 DNA: TGTGCCAGCAGTGATCCCCCTGGGAGGGATTTTCCCCGAGAGCAGTACTTC; CDR3 length: 17; clone size: NA; D gene: TRBD2; J gene: TRBJ2-4; V gene: TRBV6-1
CDR3 protein: CASSLRRNILSGANVLTF; CDR3 DNA: TGCGCCAGCAGCTTGAGGCGGAACATCCTTTCTGGGGCCAACGTCCTGACTTTC; CDR3 length: 18; clone size: few; D gene: NA; J gene: TRBJ2-6; V gene: TRBV5-1
CDR3 protein: CASSVGRLGGNEQFF; CDR3 DNA: TGTGCCAGCAGCGTAGGACGACTAGGAGGGAATGAGCAGTTCTTC; CDR3 length: 15; clone size: NA; D gene: NA; J gene: TRBJ2-1; V gene: TRBV7-2
CDR3 protein: CTLSDGSYGYTF; CDR3 DNA: TGCACCCTTAGCGACGGAAGCTATGGCTACACCTTC; CDR3 length: 12; clone size: NA; D gene: NA; J gene: TRBJ1-2; V gene: TRBV29-1
CDR3 protein: CASSLGDLNSYNEQFF; CDR3 DNA: TGTGCCAGCAGCTTGGGGGATTTAAACTCCTACAATGAGCAGTTCTTC; CDR3 length: 16; clone size: NA; D gene: NA; J gene: TRBJ2-1; V gene: TRBV9
CDR3 protein: CSAGTGTPYF; CDR3 DNA: TGCAGTGCTGGAACAGGGACCCCGTACTTC; CDR3 length: 10; clone size: NA; D gene: NA; J gene: TRBJ2-5; V gene: TRBV20-1
CDR3 protein: CASSLRSQGSHYGYTF; CDR3 DNA: TGTGCCAGCAGCCTCCGATCACAGGGGTCCCACTATGGCTACACCTTC; CDR3 length: 16; clone size: NA; D gene: TRBD1; J gene: TRBJ1-2; V gene: TRBV7-8
CDR3 protein: CASSLAIPSGSADTQYF; CDR3 DNA: TGTGCCAGCAGCTTAGCGATCCCTAGCGGGAGCGCAGATACGCAGTATTTT; CDR3 length: 17; clone size: NA; D gene: TRBD2; J gene: TRBJ2-3; V gene: TRBV7-6
CDR3 protein: CSVDIGLARGGELFF; CDR3 DNA: TGCAGCGTTGATATAGGACTAGCCCGGGGAGGGGAGCTGTTTTTT; CDR3 length: 15; clone size: few; D gene: TRBD2; J gene: TRBJ2-2; V gene: TRBV29-1
CDR3 protein: CASSRQGGLQETQYF; CDR3 DNA: TGTGCCAGCAGTCGACAGGGGGGTCTCCAAGAGACCCAGTACTTC; CDR3 length: 15; clone size: NA; D gene: TRBD1; J gene: TRBJ2-5; V gene: TRBV6-6
CDR3 protein: CSAVGTDAAFHEQYF; CDR3 DNA: TGCAGTGCTGTAGGAACGGACGCGGCTTTCCACGAGCAGTACTTC; CDR3 length: 15; clone size: NA; D gene: NA; J gene: TRBJ2-7; V gene: TRBV20-1
CDR3 protein: CASSLLTGGRNIQYF; CDR3 DNA: TGTGCCAGCAGCTTATTGACAGGGGGAAGAAACATTCAGTACTTC; CDR3 length: 15; clone size: few; D gene: TRBD1; J gene: TRBJ2-4; V gene: TRBV11-2
CDR3 protein: CASSSGETEYF; CDR3 DNA: TGTGCCAGCAGCTCCGGAGAGACCGAGTACTTC; CDR3 length: 11; clone size: NA; D gene: NA; J gene: TRBJ2-5; V gene: TRBV7-6
CDR3 protein: CASNLVLGQGLNNEQFF; CDR3 DNA: TGTGCCAGCAACTTAGTTCTGGGACAGGGCCTTAACAATGAGCAGTTCTTC; CDR3 length: 17; clone size: NA; D gene: TRBD1; J gene: TRBJ2-1; V gene: TRBV7-9
CDR3 protein: CSVESSGTGGIGYGYTF; CDR3 DNA: TGCAGCGTTGAATCAAGCGGGACAGGGGGCATTGGCTATGGCTACACCTTC; CDR3 length: 17; clone size: NA; D gene: TRBD1; J gene: TRBJ1-2; V gene: TRBV29-1
CDR3 protein: CASSKAREQYF; CDR3 DNA: TGTGCCAGCAGCAAAGCTCGCGAGCAGTACTTC; CDR3 length: 11; clone size: NA; D gene: NA; J gene: TRBJ2-7; V gene: TRBV21-1
CDR3 protein: CASSPSSPDTQYF; CDR3 DNA: TGTGCCAGCAGCCCCAGTTCGCCAGATACGCAGTATTTT; CDR3 length: 13; clone size: few; D gene: NA; J gene: TRBJ2-3; V gene: TRBV7-2
CDR3 protein: CASSPIRGINQPQHF; CDR3 DNA: TGTGCCAGCAGCCCCATAAGGGGGATCAATCAGCCCCAGCATTTT; CDR3 length: 15; clone size: NA; D gene: NA; J gene: TRBJ1-5; V gene: TRBV27
CDR3 protein: CGAIPGQANTEAFF; CDR3 DNA: TGCGGTGCCATCCCGGGACAGGCGAACACTGAAGCTTTCTTT; CDR3 length: 14; clone size: NA; D gene: TRBD1; J gene: TRBJ1-1; V gene: TRBV20-1
CDR3 protein: CASSLRTGYGANVLTF; CDR3 DNA: TGTGCCAGCAGTTTACGGACAGGGTATGGGGCCAACGTCCTGACTTTC; CDR3 length: 16; clone size: NA; D gene: TRBD1; J gene: TRBJ2-6; V gene: TRBV27
CDR3 protein: CSGSQETQYF; CDR3 DNA: TGCAGCGGTAGCCAAGAGACCCAGTACTTC; CDR3 length: 10; clone size: NA; D gene: NA; J gene: TRBJ2-5; V gene: TRBV29-1
CDR3 protein: CASGLARFSNQPQHF; CDR3 DNA: TGTGCTAGTGGTTTAGCAAGATTTAGCAATCAGCCCCAGCATTTT; CDR3 length: 15; clone size: NA; D gene: NA; J gene: TRBJ1-5; V gene: TRBV12-5
CDR3 protein: CASSQESGQETQYF; CDR3 DNA: TGCGCCAGCAGCCAAGAATCCGGTCAAGAGACCCAGTACTTC; CDR3 length: 14; clone size: NA; D gene: NA; J gene: TRBJ2-5; V gene: TRBV4-1
CDR3 protein: CASSKWQGSYNEQFF; CDR3 DNA: TGTGCCAGCAGTAAATGGCAGGGGTCTTACAATGAGCAGTTCTTC; CDR3 length: 15; clone size: many; D gene: NA; J gene: TRBJ2-1; V gene: TRBV6-4
CDR3 protein: CSASVPSSYNEQYF; CDR3 DNA: TGCAGTGCTAGTGTACCGAGCTCCTACAATGAGCAGTACTTC; CDR3 length: 14; clone size: NA; D gene: NA; J gene: TRBJ2-7; V gene: TRBV20-1